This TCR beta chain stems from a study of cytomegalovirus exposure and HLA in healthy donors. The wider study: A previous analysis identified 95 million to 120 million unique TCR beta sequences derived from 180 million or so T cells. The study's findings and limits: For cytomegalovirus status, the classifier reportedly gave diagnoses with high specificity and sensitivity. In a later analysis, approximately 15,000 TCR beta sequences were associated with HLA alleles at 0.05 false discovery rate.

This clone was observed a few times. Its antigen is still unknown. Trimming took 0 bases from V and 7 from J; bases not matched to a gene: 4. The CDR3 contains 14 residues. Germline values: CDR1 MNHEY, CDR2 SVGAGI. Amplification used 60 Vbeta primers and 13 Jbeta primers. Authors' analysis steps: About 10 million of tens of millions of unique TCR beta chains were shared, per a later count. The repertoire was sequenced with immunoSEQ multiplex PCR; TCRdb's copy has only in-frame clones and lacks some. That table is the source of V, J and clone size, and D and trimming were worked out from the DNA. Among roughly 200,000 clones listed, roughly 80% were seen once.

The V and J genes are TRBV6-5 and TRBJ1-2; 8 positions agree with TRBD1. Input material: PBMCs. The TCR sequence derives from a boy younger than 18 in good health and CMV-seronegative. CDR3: CASSYSAGGVGYTF. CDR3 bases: TGTGCCAGCAGTTACTCGGCAGGGGGCGTTGGCTACACCTTC.